The following is a TCR beta chain sequence with its context. The CDR3 has 13 amino acids. CDR1 is LNHDA and CDR2 is SQIVND in the germline V gene (reference sequence). The V and J ends lost 3 bases and 0 bases respectively, with 6 bases between them. The sample belongs to a study of tumor-infiltrating lymphocytes in localized non-small cell lung cancer. Clones were sequenced by immunoSEQ multiplex PCR, and TCRdb holds only the in-frame ones, with some missing. Of about 14,000 clones in the sample, around 70% are singletons; the top ten hold approximately 15%. The genes are TRBV19 and TRBJ2-7; possibly TRBD1 for D (5 bases). The sequenced material came from uninvolved lung tissue not adjacent to the tumor. This receptor was identified in a human donor with non-small cell lung cancer. This CDR3 reads CASSIRVSYEQYF. CDR3 sequence (DNA): TGTGCCAGTAGTATCAGGGTCTCCTACGAGCAGTACTTC.